A selection of T cell receptor beta chains follows, all from one sample in a study of shared clonotypes between healthy human individuals. Assay used: immunoSEQ multiplex PCR; TCRdb lists only in-frame clones, some missing. The table records approximately 500,000 clones, almost 97% of them present only once. The sequencing input was naive CD4+ T cells sorted from blood. The source is a woman aged 25 to 39 in good health. Each CDR3 is given with its conserved first and last residue. Each record gives: J gene, D gene, V gene, CDR3 protein, CDR3 DNA. The D gene is left open where the match is weak.

TRBJ2-7 | TRBD1 | TRBV5-8 | CASSLGPKPGQGIDEQYF | TGTGCCAGCAGCTTGGGGCCAAAACCGGGACAGGGGATCGACGAGCAGTACTTC
TRBJ1-5 | TRBD1 | TRBV19 | CASSAGQGNQPQHF | TGTGCCAGTAGTGCTGGACAGGGCAATCAGCCCCAGCATTTT
TRBJ1-2 | . | TRBV6-6 | CASSYAQDYGYTF | TGTGCCAGCAGTTATGCGCAGGACTATGGCTACACCTTC
TRBJ2-7 | TRBD1 | TRBV2 | CASSEAPGGTAYEQYF | TGTGCCAGCAGTGAAGCCCCAGGGGGCACAGCCTACGAGCAGTACTTC
TRBJ2-3 | . | TRBV6-5 | CASSSRTTDTQYF | TGTGCCAGCAGCTCTCGTACCACAGATACGCAGTATTTT
TRBJ2-5 | TRBD1 | TRBV19 | CASSPTGGLGETQYF | TGTGCCAGTAGCCCCACAGGGGGCCTTGGAGAGACCCAGTACTTC
TRBJ2-7 | . | TRBV7-9 | CASSPTRVGSSYEQYF | TGTGCCAGCAGCCCCACGAGGGTCGGGAGCTCCTACGAGCAGTACTTC
TRBJ2-5 | TRBD2 | TRBV5-1 | CASSPGGGTQYF | TGCGCCAGCAGCCCGGGAGGGGGGACCCAGTACTTC
TRBJ1-2 | . | TRBV28 | CASIGDGGYTF | TGTGCCAGCATTGGAGATGGGGGCTACACCTTC
TRBJ2-2 | TRBD1 | TRBV5-1 | CASSLSQGANTGELFF | TGCGCCAGCAGCTTGTCCCAGGGGGCGAACACCGGGGAGCTGTTTTTT
TRBJ2-7 | . | TRBV5-1 | CASSLASGFSSYEQYF | TGCGCCAGCAGCTTGGCATCAGGGTTTTCCTCCTACGAGCAGTACTTC
TRBJ1-2 | . | TRBV28 | CASNSQAGARGYTF | TGTGCCAGCAACAGCCAGGCAGGGGCGCGGGGCTACACCTTC
TRBJ2-7 | . | TRBV28 | CASSLIRTYEQYF | TGTGCCAGCAGTTTAATTAGAACCTACGAGCAGTACTTC
TRBJ2-7 | . | TRBV19 | CASSINYEQYF | TGTGCCAGTAGTATAAACTACGAGCAGTACTTC
TRBJ1-5 | TRBD1 | TRBV10-3 | CAISESGQGGQPQHF | TGTGCCATCAGTGAGTCTGGGCAGGGGGGACAGCCCCAGCATTTT
TRBJ2-3 | . | TRBV29-1 | CSVEGQNTDTQYF | TGCAGCGTTGAAGGGCAGAACACAGATACGCAGTATTTT
TRBJ1-2 | . | TRBV18 | CASSPNPGTHLYGYTF | TGTGCCAGCTCACCTAATCCTGGCACCCACCTCTATGGCTACACCTTC
TRBJ1-4 | . | TRBV4-1 | CASSQVLLDRIINEKLFF | TGCGCCAGCAGCCAAGTCCTCCTTGACCGGATCATTAATGAAAAACTGTTTTTT
TRBJ1-5 | . | TRBV18 | CASSPEDIHNQPQHF | TGTGCCAGCTCACCGGAGGACATCCACAATCAGCCCCAGCATTTT
TRBJ2-5 | . | TRBV5-1 | CASSPSVGEETQYF | TGCGCCAGCAGCCCCTCGGTTGGTGAAGAGACCCAGTACTTC
TRBJ1-4 | . | TRBV18 | CASSPSIRGSGTNEKLFF | TGTGCCAGCTCACCTTCAATTCGGGGATCAGGAACTAATGAAAAACTGTTTTTT
TRBJ2-7 | TRBD2 | TRBV5-4 | CASSFDSGSTYEQYF | TGTGCCAGCAGCTTCGATAGCGGGAGCACCTACGAGCAGTACTTC